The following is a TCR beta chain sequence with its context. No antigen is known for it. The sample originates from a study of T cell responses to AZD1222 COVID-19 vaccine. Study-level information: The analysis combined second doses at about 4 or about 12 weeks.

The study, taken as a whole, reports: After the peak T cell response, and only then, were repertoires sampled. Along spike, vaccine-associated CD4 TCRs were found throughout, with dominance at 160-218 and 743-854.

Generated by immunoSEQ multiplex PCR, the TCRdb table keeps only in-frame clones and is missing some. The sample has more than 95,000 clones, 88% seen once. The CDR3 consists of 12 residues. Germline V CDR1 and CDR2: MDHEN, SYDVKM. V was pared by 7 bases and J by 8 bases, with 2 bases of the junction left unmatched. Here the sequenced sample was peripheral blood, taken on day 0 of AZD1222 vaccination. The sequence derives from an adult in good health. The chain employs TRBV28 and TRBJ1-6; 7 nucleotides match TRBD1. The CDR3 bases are TGTGCCAGCACCAGGGGGGATTCACCCCTCCACTTT. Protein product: CASTRGDSPLHF.